This entry concerns a single T cell receptor (beta chain). Seattle's enrolled individuals joined amid active infection and were then monitored longitudinally. The entry originates in a study of blood T cell repertoires in COVID-19. About the study: Samples came from the United States, Italy and Spain, spanning acute and convalescent COVID-19.

The germline V gene has CDR1 SGHRS and CDR2 YFSETQ. This CDR3 has 14 residues. Trimming shortened V by 7 bases and J by 0 bases, and 11 bases separated the two germline ends. In the original workflow: Counts of nucleated cells, estimated from reference gene primer amplification, were obtained. Here immunoSEQ multiplex PCR was the method, and the copy in TCRdb shows in-frame clones only, minus some. V, J and clone size are those of that table, while D and trimming were read from the DNA. The sample shows around 150,000 clones, roughly 89% of them seen only once. This TCR derives from a woman between 65 and 79 years old with COVID-19, enrolled during active disease. The specimen sequenced was peripheral blood. The gene calls are TRBV5-1 and TRBJ2-1; possibly TRBD1 for D (5 bases). The CDR3 spells CASDVGDSYNEQFF. The CDR3 DNA sequence: TGCGCCAGCGATGTAGGGGACTCCTACAATGAGCAGTTCTTC. Full variable domain (rest looked up from reference TRBV5-1 and TRBJ2-1): KAGVTQTPRYLIKTRGQQVTLSCSPISGHRSVSWYQQTPGQGLQFLFEYFSETQRNKGNFPGRFSGRQFSNSRSEMNVSTLELGDSALYLCASDVGDSYNEQFFGPGTRLTVL.